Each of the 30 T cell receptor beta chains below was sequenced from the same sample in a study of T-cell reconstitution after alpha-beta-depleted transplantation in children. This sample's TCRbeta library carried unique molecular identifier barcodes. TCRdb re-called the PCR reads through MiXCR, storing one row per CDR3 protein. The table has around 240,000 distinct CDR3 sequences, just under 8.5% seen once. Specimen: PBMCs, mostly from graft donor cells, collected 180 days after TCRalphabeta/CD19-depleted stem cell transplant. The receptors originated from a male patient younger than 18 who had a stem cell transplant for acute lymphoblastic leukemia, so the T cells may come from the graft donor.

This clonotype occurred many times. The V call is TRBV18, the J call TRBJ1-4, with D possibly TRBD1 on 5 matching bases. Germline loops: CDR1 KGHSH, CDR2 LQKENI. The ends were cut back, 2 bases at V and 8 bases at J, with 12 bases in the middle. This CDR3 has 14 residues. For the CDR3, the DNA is TGTGCCAGCTCACCAGGGCAGGGTCACGAAAAACTGTTTTTT. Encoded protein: CASSPGQGHEKLFF.

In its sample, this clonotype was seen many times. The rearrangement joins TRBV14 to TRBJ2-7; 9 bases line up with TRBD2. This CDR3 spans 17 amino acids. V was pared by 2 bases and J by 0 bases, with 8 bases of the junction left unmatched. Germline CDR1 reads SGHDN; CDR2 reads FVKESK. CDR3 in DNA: TGTGCCAGCAGCCAACTTAGCGGGGGCTACTCCTCCTACGAGCAGTACTTC. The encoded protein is CASSQLSGGYSSYEQYF.

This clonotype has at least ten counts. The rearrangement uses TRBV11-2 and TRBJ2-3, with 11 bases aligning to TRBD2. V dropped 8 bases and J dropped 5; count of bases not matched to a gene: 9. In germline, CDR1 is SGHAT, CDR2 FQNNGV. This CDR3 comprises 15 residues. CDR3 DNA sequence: TGTGCCAGCGCTGTCGGGCTAGCGGGAGGAGATACGCAGTATTTT. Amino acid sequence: CASAVGLAGGDTQYF.

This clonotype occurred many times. The CDR3 DNA follows: TGTGCCACCAGTGCCCCCAGGGCTAGCGGGCGATTTGATACGCAGTATTTT. This translates into CATSAPRASGRFDTQYF. The chain is built from TRBV24-1 and TRBJ2-3; 8 bases fit TRBD2. Germline V gives CDR1 KGHDR, CDR2 SFDVKD. The CDR3 runs 17 residues. The V and J ends lost 5 bases and 6 bases, in that order; junction bases with no gene match: 15.

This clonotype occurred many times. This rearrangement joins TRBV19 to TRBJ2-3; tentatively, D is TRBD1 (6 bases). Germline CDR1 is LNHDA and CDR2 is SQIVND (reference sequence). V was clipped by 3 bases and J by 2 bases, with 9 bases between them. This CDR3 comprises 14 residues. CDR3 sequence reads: CASSMSGATDTQYF. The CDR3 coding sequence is TGTGCCAGTAGTATGTCAGGGGCCACAGATACGCAGTATTTT.

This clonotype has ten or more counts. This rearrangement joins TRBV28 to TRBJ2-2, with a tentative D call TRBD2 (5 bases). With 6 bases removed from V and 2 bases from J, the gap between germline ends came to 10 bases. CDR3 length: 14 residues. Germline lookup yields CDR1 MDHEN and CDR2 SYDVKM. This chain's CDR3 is CASSPTKNTGELFF. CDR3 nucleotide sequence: TGTGCCAGCAGCCCGACTAAAAACACCGGGGAGCTGTTTTTT.

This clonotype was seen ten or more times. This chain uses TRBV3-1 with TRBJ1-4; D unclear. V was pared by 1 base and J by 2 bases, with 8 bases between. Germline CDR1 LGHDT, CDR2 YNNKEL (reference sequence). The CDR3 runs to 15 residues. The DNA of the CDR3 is TGTGCCAGCAGCCAAGGAGGGTCCACTAATGAAAAACTGTTTTTT. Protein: CASSQGGSTNEKLFF.

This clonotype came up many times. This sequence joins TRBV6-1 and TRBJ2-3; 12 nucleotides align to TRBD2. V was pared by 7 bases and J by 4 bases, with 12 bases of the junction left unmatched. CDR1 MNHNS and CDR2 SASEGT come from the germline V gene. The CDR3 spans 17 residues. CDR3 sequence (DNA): TGTGCCAGCACCAACCTCACGACTAGCGGGAGCGCAGATACGCAGTATTTT. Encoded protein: CASTNLTTSGSADTQYF.

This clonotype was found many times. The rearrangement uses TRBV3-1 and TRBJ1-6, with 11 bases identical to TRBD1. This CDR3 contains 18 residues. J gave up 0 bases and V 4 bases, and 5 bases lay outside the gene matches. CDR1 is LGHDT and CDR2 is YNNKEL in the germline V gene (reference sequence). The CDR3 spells CASSPRTGGASYNSPLHF. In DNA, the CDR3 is TGTGCCAGCAGCCCCCGGACAGGGGGCGCCTCCTATAATTCACCCCTCCACTTT. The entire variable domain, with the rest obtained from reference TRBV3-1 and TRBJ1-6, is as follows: DTAVSQTPKYLVTQMGNDKSIKCEQNLGHDTMYWYKQDSKKFLKIMFSYNNKELIINETVPNRFSPKSPDKAHLNLHINSLELGDSAVYFCASSPRTGGASYNSPLHFGNGTRLTVT.

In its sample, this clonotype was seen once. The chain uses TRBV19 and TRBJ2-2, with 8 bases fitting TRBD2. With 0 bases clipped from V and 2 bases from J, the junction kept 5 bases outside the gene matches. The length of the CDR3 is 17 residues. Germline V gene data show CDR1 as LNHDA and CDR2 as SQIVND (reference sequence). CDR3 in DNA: TGTGCCAGTAGTATAGATCGGGGGGGGGCCAACACCGGGGAGCTGTTTTTT. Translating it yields CASSIDRGGANTGELFF.

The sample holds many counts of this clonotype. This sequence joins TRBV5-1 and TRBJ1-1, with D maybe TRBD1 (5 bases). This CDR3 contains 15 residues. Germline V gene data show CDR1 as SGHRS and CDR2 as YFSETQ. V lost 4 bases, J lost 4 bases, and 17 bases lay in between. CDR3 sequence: CASSPEGGRGTEAFF. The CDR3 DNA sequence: TGCGCCAGCAGCCCCGAGGGAGGGAGGGGCACTGAAGCTTTCTTT.

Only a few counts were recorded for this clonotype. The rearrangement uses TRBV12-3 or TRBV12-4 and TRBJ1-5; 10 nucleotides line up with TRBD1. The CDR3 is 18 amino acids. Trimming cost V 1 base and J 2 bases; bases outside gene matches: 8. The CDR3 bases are TGTGCCAGCAGTTTAGGAGAACGGGACAGGGGACGCAATCAGCCCCAGCATTTT. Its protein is CASSLGERDRGRNQPQHF.

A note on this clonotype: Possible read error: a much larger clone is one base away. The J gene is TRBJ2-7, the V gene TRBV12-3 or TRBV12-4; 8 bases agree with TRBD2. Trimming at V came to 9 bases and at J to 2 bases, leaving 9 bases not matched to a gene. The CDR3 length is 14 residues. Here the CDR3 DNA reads TGTGCCAGGAGACGAGCGGGGGAAGCCTACGAGCAGTACTTC. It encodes CARRRAGEAYEQYF.

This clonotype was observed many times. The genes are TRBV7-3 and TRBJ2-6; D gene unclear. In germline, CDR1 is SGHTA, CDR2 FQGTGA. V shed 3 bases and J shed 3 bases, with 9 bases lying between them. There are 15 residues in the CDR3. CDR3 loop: CASSFPEHGANVLTF. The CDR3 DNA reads TGTGCCAGCAGCTTCCCAGAGCATGGGGCCAACGTCCTGACTTTC. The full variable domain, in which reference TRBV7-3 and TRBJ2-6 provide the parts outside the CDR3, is GAGVSQTPSNKVTEKGKYVELRCDPISGHTALYWYRQSLGQGPEFLIYFQGTGAADDSGLPNDRFFAVRPEGSVSTLKIQRTERGDSAVYLCASSFPEHGANVLTFGAGSRLTVL.

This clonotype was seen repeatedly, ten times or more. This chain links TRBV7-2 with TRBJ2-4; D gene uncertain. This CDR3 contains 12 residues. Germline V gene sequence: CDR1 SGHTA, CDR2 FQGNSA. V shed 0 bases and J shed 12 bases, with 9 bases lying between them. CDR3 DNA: TGTGCCAGCAGCTTAGCGGTGGGTAATCAGTACTTC. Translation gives CASSLAVGNQYF.

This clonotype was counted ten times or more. The CDR3 here is CASGGYVNTGELFF. For the CDR3, the DNA is TGTGCCAGCGGGGGTTATGTGAACACCGGGGAGCTGTTTTTT. The gene calls are TRBV3-1 and TRBJ2-2; D is perhaps TRBD1 or TRBD2 (5 bases each). Germline CDR1 reads LGHDT; CDR2 reads YNNKEL (reference sequence). V lost 8 bases to trimming and J lost 1 base, with 11 bases between them. This CDR3 has 14 amino acids. Variable domain in full (rest from reference TRBV3-1 and TRBJ2-2): DTAVSQTPKYLVTQMGNDKSIKCEQNLGHDTMYWYKQDSKKFLKIMFSYNNKELIINETVPNRFSPKSPDKAHLNLHINSLELGDSAVYFCASGGYVNTGELFFGEGSRLTVL.

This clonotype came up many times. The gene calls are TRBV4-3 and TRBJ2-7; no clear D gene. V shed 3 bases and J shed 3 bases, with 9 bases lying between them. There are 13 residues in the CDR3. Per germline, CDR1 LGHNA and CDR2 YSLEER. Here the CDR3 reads CASSHSDGYEQYF. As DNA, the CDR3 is TGCGCCAGCAGCCACTCCGACGGCTACGAGCAGTACTTC.

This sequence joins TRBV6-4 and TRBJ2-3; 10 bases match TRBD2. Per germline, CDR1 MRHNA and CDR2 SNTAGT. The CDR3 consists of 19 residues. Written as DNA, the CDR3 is TGTACCATCTCCCCCGCGGGTCTAGCGGGAGTAGTTCGCACAGATACGCAGTATTTT. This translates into CTISPAGLAGVVRTDTQYF.

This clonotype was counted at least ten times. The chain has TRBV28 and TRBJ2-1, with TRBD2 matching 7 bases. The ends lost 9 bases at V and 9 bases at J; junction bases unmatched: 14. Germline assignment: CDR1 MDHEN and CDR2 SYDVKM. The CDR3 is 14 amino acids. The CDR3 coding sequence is TGTGCCAGTGACACTCACCGGGACTACCTTGAGCAGTTCTTC. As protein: CASDTHRDYLEQFF.

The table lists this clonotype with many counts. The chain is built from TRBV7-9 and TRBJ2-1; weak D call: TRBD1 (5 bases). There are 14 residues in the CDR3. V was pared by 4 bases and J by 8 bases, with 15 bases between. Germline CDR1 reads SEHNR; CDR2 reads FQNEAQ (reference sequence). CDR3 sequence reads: CASSSIRTNDEQFF. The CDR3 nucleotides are TGTGCCAGCAGCTCAATTCGGACAAACGATGAGCAGTTCTTC.

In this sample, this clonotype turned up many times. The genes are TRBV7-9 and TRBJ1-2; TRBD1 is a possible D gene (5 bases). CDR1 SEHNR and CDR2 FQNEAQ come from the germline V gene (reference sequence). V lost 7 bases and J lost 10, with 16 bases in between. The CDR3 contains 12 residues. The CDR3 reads CASTVDIFDYTF. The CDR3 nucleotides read TGTGCCAGCACCGTGGACATCTTTGACTACACCTTC.

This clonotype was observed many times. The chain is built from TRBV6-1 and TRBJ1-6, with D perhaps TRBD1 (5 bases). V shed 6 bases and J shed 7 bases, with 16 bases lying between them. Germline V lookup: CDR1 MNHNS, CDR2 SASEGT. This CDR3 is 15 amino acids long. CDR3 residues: CASSTGPPGNSPLHF. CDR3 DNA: TGTGCCAGCAGCACAGGTCCCCCGGGAAATTCACCCCTCCACTTT.

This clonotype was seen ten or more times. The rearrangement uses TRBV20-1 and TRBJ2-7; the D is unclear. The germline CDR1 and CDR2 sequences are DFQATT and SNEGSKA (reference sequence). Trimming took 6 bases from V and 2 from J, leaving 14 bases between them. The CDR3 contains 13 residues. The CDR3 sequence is CSALARVPYEQYF. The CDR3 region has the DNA TGCAGTGCCCTCGCCCGGGTACCCTACGAGCAGTACTTC.

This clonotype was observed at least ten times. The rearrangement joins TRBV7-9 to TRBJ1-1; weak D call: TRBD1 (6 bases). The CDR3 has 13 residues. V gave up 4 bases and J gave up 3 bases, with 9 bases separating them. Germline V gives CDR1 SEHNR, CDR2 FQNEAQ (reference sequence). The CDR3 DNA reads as TGTGCCAGCAGCTACCGACAGGACACTGAAGCTTTCTTT. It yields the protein CASSYRQDTEAFF.

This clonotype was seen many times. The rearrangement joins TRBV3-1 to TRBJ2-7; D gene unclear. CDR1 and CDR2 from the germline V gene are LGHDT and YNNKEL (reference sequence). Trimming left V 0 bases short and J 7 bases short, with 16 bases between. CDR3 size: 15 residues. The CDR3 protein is CASSQEYGLLSEQYF. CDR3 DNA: TGTGCCAGCAGCCAAGAGTATGGCTTATTATCGGAGCAGTACTTC.

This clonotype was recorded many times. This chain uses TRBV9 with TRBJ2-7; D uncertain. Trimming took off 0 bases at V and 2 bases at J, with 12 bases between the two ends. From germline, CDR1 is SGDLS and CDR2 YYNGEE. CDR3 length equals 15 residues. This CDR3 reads CASSVDVGPTYEQYF. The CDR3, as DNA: TGTGCCAGCAGCGTAGATGTAGGGCCAACCTACGAGCAGTACTTC.

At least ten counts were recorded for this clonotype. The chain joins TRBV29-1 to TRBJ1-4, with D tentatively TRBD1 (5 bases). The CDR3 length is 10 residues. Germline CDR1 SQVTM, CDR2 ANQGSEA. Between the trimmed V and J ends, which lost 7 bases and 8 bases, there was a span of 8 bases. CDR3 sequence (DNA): TGCAGCGCCGGGGGAGAAAAACTGTTTTTT. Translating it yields CSAGGEKLFF.

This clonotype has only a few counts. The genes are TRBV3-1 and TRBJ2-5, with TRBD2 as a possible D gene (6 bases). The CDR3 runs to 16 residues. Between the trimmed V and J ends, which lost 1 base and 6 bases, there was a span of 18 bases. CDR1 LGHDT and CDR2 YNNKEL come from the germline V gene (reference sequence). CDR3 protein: CASSQGDWGFAKTQYF. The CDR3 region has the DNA TGTGCCAGCAGCCAAGGGGACTGGGGATTTGCGAAGACCCAGTACTTC.

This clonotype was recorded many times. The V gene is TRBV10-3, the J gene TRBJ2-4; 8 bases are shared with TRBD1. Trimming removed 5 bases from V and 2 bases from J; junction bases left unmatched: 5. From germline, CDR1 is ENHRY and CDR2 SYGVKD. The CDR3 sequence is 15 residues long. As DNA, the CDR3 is TGTGCCATCAGTCGGACAGGGTTGACCAAAAACATTCAGTACTTC. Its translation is CAISRTGLTKNIQYF.

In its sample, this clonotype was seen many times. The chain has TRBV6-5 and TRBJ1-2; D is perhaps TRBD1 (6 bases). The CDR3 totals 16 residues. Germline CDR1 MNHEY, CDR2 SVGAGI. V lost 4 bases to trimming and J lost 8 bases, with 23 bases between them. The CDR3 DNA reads TGTGCCAGCAGTTCCGGATTCACGGACAGCATCACCGGCTACACCTTC. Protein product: CASSSGFTDSITGYTF.